This TCR beta chain was retrieved from a study of glioma-infiltrating T cells after dendritic cell vaccination. Germline CDR1 is LNHDA and CDR2 is SQIVND (reference sequence). V lost 5 bases, J lost 0 bases, and 10 bases stayed unmatched. The CDR3 totals 18 residues. The assay was immunoSEQ multiplex PCR, and TCRdb's table has in-frame clones only and misses some. The sample lists about 10,000 clones, roughly 80% seen once, with approximately 39% in the top ten. Regarding time point: after dendritic cell vaccination, including at tumor progression/relapse. The material sequenced was blood, taken after dendritic cell vaccination. This rearrangement joins TRBV19 to TRBJ2-1; 10 bases agree with TRBD2. The TCR was taken from a human donor with glioblastoma. CDR3 sequence reads: CASSPGLADPSSYNEQFF. CDR3 DNA: TGTGCCAGTAGTCCAGGACTAGCGGACCCCAGCTCCTACAATGAGCAGTTCTTC.